This T cell receptor (beta chain) comes out of a study of shared clonotypes between healthy human individuals. Study-level background: For every donor, three CD4 naive, three CD4 memory, two CD8 naive and one CD8 memory plates were used.

Trimming took off 6 bases at V and 3 bases at J, with 10 bases between the two ends. The CDR3 spans 13 residues. Germline V lookup: CDR1 KGHSH, CDR2 LQKENI. The study, taken as a whole, reports: Larger richness was generally estimated for naive than memory subsets.

Details on this clone: Its antigen is still unknown. Distinct nucleotide sequences in the sample also encode this CDR3.

Clones were sequenced by immunoSEQ multiplex PCR, and TCRdb holds only the in-frame ones, with some missing. The table has a few million clones, 85% to 95% seen once. This receptor was taken from a man younger than 35 in good health. The specimen was naive CD4+ T cells sorted from blood. Subset described: CD45RA+ positively selected. The chain carries TRBV18 and TRBJ2-3; D is unresolved. CDR3 in amino acids: CASSRDDTDTQYF. CDR3 bases: TGTGCCAGCTCCCGTGATGATACAGATACGCAGTATTTT.